Listed below are T cell receptor beta chains from one sample, sequenced in a study of shared clonotypes between healthy human individuals. Generated by immunoSEQ multiplex PCR, the TCRdb table keeps only in-frame clones and is missing some. The sample holds around 2.3 million clones, under 97% seen once. The sequenced material came from naive CD4+ T cells sorted from blood. The receptors were sampled from a young man in good health. Both conserved end residues are part of each CDR3.

cdr3_aa j_call v_call
CATLEQGRETQYF TRBJ2-5 TRBV5-4
CASSLGLARNEQFF TRBJ2-1 TRBV27
CAISVGGTGTGRNEQYF TRBJ2-7 TRBV10-3
CASSSLRSHQADATTLF TRBJ1-3 TRBV27
CASSPRRNEQFF TRBJ2-1 TRBV18
CAISESTGADTQYF TRBJ2-3 TRBV10-3
CASRGLNNYEQYF TRBJ2-7 TRBV6-5
CASKQGHLNTEAFF TRBJ1-1 TRBV6-1
CASSNKDRGDQPQHF TRBJ1-5 TRBV5-4
CAISDTSGRRYEQYF TRBJ2-7 TRBV10-3
CASSLDRPTDTQYF TRBJ2-3 TRBV5-1
CASSSGTNNSPLHF TRBJ1-6 TRBV7-6
CASSVLGGADTEAFF TRBJ1-1 TRBV6-1
CSAQGVDGYTF TRBJ1-2 TRBV20-1
CASSPFAGGPNEQFF TRBJ2-1 TRBV6-5
CTSSLYGSPNTEAFF TRBJ1-1 TRBV1
CASSLEPALRETQYF TRBJ2-5 TRBV7-9
CASSYGQGAGYTF TRBJ1-2 TRBV18
CASSYAGLAGADTQYF TRBJ2-3 TRBV6-5
CASKGTATNEKLFF TRBJ1-4 TRBV6-1
CASSGQSMNTEAFF TRBJ1-1 TRBV6-5
CASSLVGPRRLGSGNTIYF TRBJ1-3 TRBV7-9
CAWSIQQGIWGYTF TRBJ1-2 TRBV30
CATMGTSGSRPYEQYF TRBJ2-7 TRBV7-9
CASSDSYNSPLHF TRBJ1-6 TRBV6-6
CASSPEAGSGYEQYF TRBJ2-7 TRBV18
CASRDPGDYGYTF TRBJ1-2 TRBV10-2
CAWEGGGLINEQFF TRBJ2-1 TRBV30
CASSMSLGETQYF TRBJ2-5 TRBV5-1
CASRHTSGSGTDTQYF TRBJ2-3 TRBV6-6
CASSIGLNYGYTF TRBJ1-2 TRBV11-1
CASSVAPSRPNTGELFF TRBJ2-2 TRBV9
CASSQGQNSGNTIYF TRBJ1-3 TRBV18
CACHRGATEAFF TRBJ1-1 TRBV30
CAWSATTFTYEQYF TRBJ2-7 TRBV30
CASSEVQGFSSYEQYF TRBJ2-7 TRBV6-1
CASSSGGNYNEQFF TRBJ2-1 TRBV7-3
CASSEPGLLNHGYTF TRBJ1-2 TRBV28
CAISDDRGHNEQFF TRBJ2-1 TRBV10-3
CASSVSQGRTQETQYF TRBJ2-5 TRBV9